These T cell receptor beta chains were read from a single sample in a study of T cell responses to AZD1222 COVID-19 vaccine. The repertoire was sequenced with immunoSEQ multiplex PCR; TCRdb's copy has only in-frame clones and lacks some. The table has around 130,000 clones, 70% to 90% seen once. The sequencing here drew on peripheral blood, taken 28 days after the second AZD1222 dose. All receptors derive from an adult who received the AZD1222 COVID-19 vaccine. CDR3s include the opening cysteine and the closing phenylalanine or tryptophan. Each record gives: J gene, V gene, clone size, D gene, CDR3 protein, CDR3 DNA. D genes are given only for firm matches. The size field is filled for only some rows; it gives once, few, many or a size class.

>TRBJ2-3|TRBV6-5|few|NA
CASSWDLASTDTQYF
TGTGCCAGCAGTTGGGACCTTGCTAGCACAGATACGCAGTATTTT
>TRBJ1-6|TRBV7-2|NA|NA
CASSPRDRYNSPLHF
TGTGCCAGCAGCCCTAGGGACCGATATAATTCACCCCTCCACTTT
>TRBJ2-7|TRBV19|NA|NA
CASSIRGTDDYEQYF
TGTGCCAGTAGTATTCGTGGGACGGATGACTACGAGCAGTACTTC
>TRBJ1-2|TRBV7-2|NA|NA
CASSPQTSLYGYTF
TGTGCCAGCAGCCCGCAGACATCTCTCTATGGCTACACCTTC
>TRBJ1-2|TRBV5-1|NA|TRBD1
CASSFFGQGTGYTF
TGCGCCAGCAGTTTCTTCGGACAGGGGACGGGCTACACCTTC
>TRBJ2-7|TRBV6-5|NA|TRBD2
CASRGGRQYEQYF
TGTGCCAGCCGGGGGGGGCGGCAATACGAGCAGTACTTC
>TRBJ2-6|TRBV3-1/TRBV3-2|NA|NA
CASSQDLRGTGANVLTF
TGTGCCAGCAGCCAAGATCTCCGGGGGACTGGGGCCAACGTCCTGACTTTC
>TRBJ2-7|TRBV9|NA|NA
CASSVALEGYEQYF
TGTGCCAGCAGCGTAGCCCTTGAGGGGTACGAGCAGTACTTC
>TRBJ2-5|TRBV7-8|NA|NA
CASSFPEGTQYF
TGTGCCAGCAGCTTCCCCGAGGGGACCCAGTACTTC
>TRBJ1-6|TRBV19|NA|NA
CASNWTERSPLHF
TGTGCCAGTAATTGGACTGAAAGATCACCCCTCCACTTT
>TRBJ1-2|TRBV6-5|few|NA
CASRKRPGTEDGYTF
TGTGCCAGCAGGAAACGTCCAGGGACCGAGGATGGCTACACCTTC